These 16 T cell receptor beta chains were all obtained from the same sample, sequenced in a study of brain metastases from non-small cell lung cancer. The protocol was immunoSEQ multiplex PCR, while the TCRdb copy is restricted to in-frame clones and leaves out a portion. The sample lists a few thousand clones, 75% to 85% occurring once. The specimen was tumor-adjacent normal tissue. The receptors here all came from a donor at least 40 years old with non-small cell lung cancer.

The chain is built from TRBV5-6 and TRBJ1-4, with a tentative D call TRBD1 (6 bases). The CDR3 has 16 residues. Germline-derived CDR1 and CDR2 are SGHDT and YYEEEE. Trimming stripped 4 bases from V and 5 bases from J, with 18 bases between. The CDR3 nucleotides are TGTGCCAGCAGCCCGGGGGCCAGGACAGCGAATGAAAAACTGTTTTTT. Protein product: CASSPGARTANEKLFF.

On this clone: Just one base apart from a much larger clone, this may be a read error. The J gene is TRBJ2-1, the V gene TRBV19; no reliable D call. Germline V CDR1 and CDR2: LNHDA, SQIVND (reference sequence). The CDR3 sequence is 15 residues long. CDR3 DNA sequence: TGTACCAGTAGTATAGAACACCTAGAGTACAATGAGCAGTTCTTC. Its protein product is CTSSIEHLEYNEQFF.

This rearrangement joins TRBV7-9 to TRBJ1-4; D gene uncertain. CDR1 and CDR2 (germline): SEHNR, FQNEAQ (reference sequence). This CDR3 contains 15 residues. Trimming took 6 bases from V and 7 from J, leaving 18 bases between them. Here the CDR3 reads CASSSGRGRAEKLFF. In nucleotides, the CDR3 is TGTGCCAGCAGTAGCGGCCGGGGAAGGGCTGAAAAACTGTTTTTT.

This clone was counted a few times. The chain has TRBV30 and TRBJ2-3; D is possibly TRBD1 (5 bases). There are 15 residues in the CDR3. Trimming shortened V by 2 bases and J by 5 bases, and 17 bases separated the two germline ends. The V gene's germline CDR1 is GTSNPN and CDR2 SVGIG (reference sequence). The DNA of the CDR3 is TGTGCCTGGAGTCCCTCGGACAAGTTGATAGATACGCAGTATTTT. Translation: CAWSPSDKLIDTQYF.

As for this clone: This same CDR3 is encoded by further DNA sequences in the sample. The chain recombines TRBV28 with TRBJ1-1; D not resolved. The CDR3 has 12 amino acids. V was trimmed by 6 bases and J by 5 bases, leaving 10 bases between them. CDR1 and CDR2 (germline): MDHEN, SYDVKM. The CDR3: CASRVGSTEAFF. For the CDR3, the DNA is TGTGCCAGCAGAGTCGGGAGTACTGAAGCTTTCTTT.

For this clone: Relative to the germline gene, one junction end is altered; a read error may explain this. CDR3 in amino acids: CATSEDITYTEQFF. Written as DNA, the CDR3 is TGTGCCACCAGCGAGGACATCACCTACACTGAGCAGTTCTTC. The chain couples TRBV15 to TRBJ2-1; TRBD1 is a possible D gene (5 bases). In germline, CDR1 is LNHNV, CDR2 YYDKDF (reference sequence). The length of the CDR3 is 14 residues.

The chain employs TRBV9 and TRBJ2-1; maybe TRBD1 (6 bases). This CDR3 region has 15 residues. Germline V gene data show CDR1 as SGDLS and CDR2 as YYNGEE. Trimming shortened V by 0 bases and J by 2 bases, and 9 bases separated the two germline ends. The DNA for the CDR3 is TGTGCCAGCAGCGTAGGGACAGCCACCTACAATGAGCAGTTCTTC. It codes for CASSVGTATYNEQFF.

V is TRBV3-1 (or the pseudogene TRBV3-2) and J is TRBJ2-5; the D gene is possibly TRBD2 (6 bases). The CDR3 contains 16 residues. The germline V gene has CDR1 LGHDT and CDR2 YNNKEL (reference sequence). V dropped 1 base and J dropped 6 bases, with 18 bases sitting between them. CDR3 nucleotide sequence: TGTGCCAGCAGCCAAGGTCGAGGTGGGCGGGAAAAGACCCAGTACTTC. Translation: CASSQGRGGREKTQYF.

This clone has only a few counts. The chain links TRBV7-3 to TRBJ2-3; the D is unclear. Trimming pared 2 bases from V and 5 bases from J, leaving 11 bases between. This CDR3 contains 14 residues. From germline, CDR1 is SGHTA and CDR2 FQGTGA. The CDR3 region has the DNA TGTGCCAGCAGCTTAGGGTCGGCCGGAGATACGCAGTATTTT. Translated: CASSLGSAGDTQYF. The full variable domain, in which reference TRBV7-3 and TRBJ2-3 provide the parts outside the CDR3, is GAGVSQTPSNKVTEKGKYVELRCDPISGHTALYWYRQSLGQGPEFLIYFQGTGAADDSGLPNDRFFAVRPEGSVSTLKIQRTERGDSAVYLCASSLGSAGDTQYFGPGTRLTVL.

The chain is built from TRBV7-8 and TRBJ2-7; maybe TRBD2 (6 bases). V lost 0 bases, J lost 3 bases, and 12 bases lay in between. The CDR3 has 15 residues. The germline V gene has CDR1 SGHVS and CDR2 FQNEAQ. The CDR3 DNA reads as TGTGCCAGCAGCTTAGCAATAGCGGAAAACTACGAGCAGTACTTC. Its translation: CASSLAIAENYEQYF.

The rearrangement uses TRBV5-1 and TRBJ2-2; 12 bases line up with TRBD2. There are 15 residues in the CDR3. The trim removed 5 bases at V and 6 bases at J, leaving 5 bases unmatched. Germline-derived CDR1 and CDR2 are SGHRS and YFSETQ. This CDR3 reads CASRESSGGAGELFF. CDR3 coding DNA: TGCGCCAGCAGAGAGTCTAGCGGGGGGGCCGGGGAGCTGTTTTTT.

This clone was counted between two and nine times. The CDR3 loop is CASSQDLTAGVADTQYF. Written as DNA, the CDR3 is TGCGCCAGCAGCCAAGATTTGACGGCGGGGGTGGCAGATACGCAGTATTTT. The chain carries TRBV4-1 and TRBJ2-3, with 7 bases lining up with TRBD2. The CDR3 is made up of 17 amino acids. V trimming: 0 bases; J trimming: 4 bases; junction bases outside the gene matches: 10. The germline gives CDR1 MGHRA, CDR2 YSYEKL.

The rearrangement joins TRBV7-3 to TRBJ1-1; D call uncertain. V was shortened by 5 bases and J by 4 bases, with 2 bases between the two germline ends. CDR1 SGHTA and CDR2 FQGTGA come from the germline V gene. The CDR3 is 10 amino acids. This chain's CDR3 is CASSPTEAFF. In DNA form, the CDR3 reads TGTGCCAGCAGCCCCACTGAAGCTTTCTTT.

The genes are TRBV6-5 and TRBJ2-7; 9 positions agree with TRBD1. Looked up from germline, CDR1 is MNHEY and CDR2 is SVGAGI. Trimming cost V 5 bases and J 8 bases; bases outside gene matches: 7. The CDR3 covers 13 residues. CDR3 nucleotides: TGTGCCAGCAGTCGGGACAGGGAATACAAGCAGTACTTC. Translated: CASSRDREYKQYF.

The rearrangement links TRBV6-6 to TRBJ1-1; TRBD1 is a possible D gene (6 bases). Germline assignment: CDR1 MNHNY and CDR2 SVGAGI (reference sequence). With 6 bases removed from V and 5 bases from J, the gap between germline ends came to 10 bases. This CDR3 has 12 amino acids. CDR3: CASRGHGTEAFF. CDR3 in DNA: TGTGCCAGCAGGGGACACGGGACTGAAGCTTTCTTT.

This clone has only a few counts. CDR3 sequence reads: CASGGAHQETQYF. The CDR3, as DNA: TGTGCCAGTGGGGGGGCCCACCAAGAGACCCAGTACTTC. The V gene is TRBV5-6, the J gene TRBJ2-5; possibly TRBD2 for D (7 bases). Trimming shortened V by 8 bases and J by 0 bases, and 11 bases separated the two germline ends. The CDR3 runs to 13 residues. CDR1 SGHDT and CDR2 YYEEEE come from the germline V gene.